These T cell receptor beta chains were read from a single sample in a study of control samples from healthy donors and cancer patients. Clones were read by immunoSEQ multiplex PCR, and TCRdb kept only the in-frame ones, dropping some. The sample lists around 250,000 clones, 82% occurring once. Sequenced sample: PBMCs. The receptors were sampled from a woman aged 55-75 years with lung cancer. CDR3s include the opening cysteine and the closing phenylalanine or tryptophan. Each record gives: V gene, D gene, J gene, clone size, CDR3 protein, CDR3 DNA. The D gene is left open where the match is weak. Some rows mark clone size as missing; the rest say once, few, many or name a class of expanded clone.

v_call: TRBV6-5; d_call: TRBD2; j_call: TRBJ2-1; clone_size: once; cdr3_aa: CASNAVAGPNEQFF; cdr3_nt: TGTGCCAGCAATGCGGTAGCGGGGCCCAATGAGCAGTTCTTC
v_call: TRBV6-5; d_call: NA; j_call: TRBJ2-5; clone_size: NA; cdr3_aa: CASSYSWTKETQYF; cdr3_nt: TGTGCCAGCAGTTACTCTTGGACCAAAGAGACCCAGTACTTC
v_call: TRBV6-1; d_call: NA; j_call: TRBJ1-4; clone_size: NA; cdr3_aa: CASSEQGRINEKLFF; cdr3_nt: TGTGCCAGCAGTGAACAGGGTCGGATTAATGAAAAACTGTTTTTT
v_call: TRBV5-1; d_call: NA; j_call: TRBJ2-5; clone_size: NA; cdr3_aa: CASSLGRAAETQYF; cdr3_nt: TGCGCCAGCAGCTTGGGGAGGGCCGCGGAGACCCAGTACTTC
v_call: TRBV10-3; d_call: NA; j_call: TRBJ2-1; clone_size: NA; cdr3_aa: CAISESSAGYNEQFF; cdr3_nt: TGTGCCATCAGTGAGTCAAGTGCGGGCTACAATGAGCAGTTCTTC
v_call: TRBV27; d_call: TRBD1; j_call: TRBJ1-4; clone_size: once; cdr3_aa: CASSEGQLENEKLFF; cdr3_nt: TGTGCCAGCAGTGAGGGACAGTTAGAAAATGAAAAACTGTTTTTT
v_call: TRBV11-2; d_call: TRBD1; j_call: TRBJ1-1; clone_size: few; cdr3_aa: CASSAQTGVGAEAFF; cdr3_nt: TGTGCCAGCAGCGCACAGACAGGGGTGGGCGCTGAAGCTTTCTTT
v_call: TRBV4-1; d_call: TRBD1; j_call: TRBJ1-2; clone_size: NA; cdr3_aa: CASSQDRQGASYGYTF; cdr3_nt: TGCGCCAGCAGCCAAGATCGGCAGGGGGCAAGCTATGGCTACACCTTC
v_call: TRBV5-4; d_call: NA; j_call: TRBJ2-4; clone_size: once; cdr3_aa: CASSDGGGNIQYF; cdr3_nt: TGTGCCAGCAGCGACGGTGGGGGGAACATTCAGTACTTC
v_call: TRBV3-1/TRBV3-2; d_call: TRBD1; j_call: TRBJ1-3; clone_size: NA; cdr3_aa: CASSLRGTGGLGNTIYF; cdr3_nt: TGTGCCAGCAGCCTACGAGGGACAGGAGGACTTGGAAACACCATATATTTT
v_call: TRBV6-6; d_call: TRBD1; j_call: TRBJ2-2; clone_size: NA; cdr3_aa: CASSYDRGPGTGELFF; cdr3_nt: TGTGCCAGCAGTTACGACAGGGGCCCTGGCACCGGGGAGCTGTTTTTT
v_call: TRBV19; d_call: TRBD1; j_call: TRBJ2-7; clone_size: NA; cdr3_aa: CASRTTGQGTYEQYF; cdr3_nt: TGTGCCAGTAGAACTACGGGACAGGGCACCTACGAGCAGTACTTC
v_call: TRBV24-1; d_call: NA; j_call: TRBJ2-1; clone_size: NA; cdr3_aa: CATSDFTFNEQFF; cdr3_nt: TGTGCCACCAGTGATTTTACGTTTAATGAGCAGTTCTTC
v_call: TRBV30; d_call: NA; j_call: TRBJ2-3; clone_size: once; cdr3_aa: CAWSVRLGADTQYF; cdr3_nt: TGTGCCTGGAGTGTACGACTAGGAGCAGATACGCAGTATTTT
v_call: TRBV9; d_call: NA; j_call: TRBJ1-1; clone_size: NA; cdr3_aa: CASSPWGEINTEAFF; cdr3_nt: TGTGCCAGCAGCCCGTGGGGCGAAATCAACACTGAAGCTTTCTTT
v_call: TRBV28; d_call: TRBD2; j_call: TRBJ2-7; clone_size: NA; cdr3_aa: CASRDSGRSYEQYF; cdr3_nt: TGTGCCAGCAGAGATAGCGGGAGGAGTTACGAGCAGTACTTC
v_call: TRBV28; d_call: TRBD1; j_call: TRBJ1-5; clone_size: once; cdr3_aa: CASTGGQPQHF; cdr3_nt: TGTGCCAGCACAGGGGGGCAGCCCCAGCATTTT
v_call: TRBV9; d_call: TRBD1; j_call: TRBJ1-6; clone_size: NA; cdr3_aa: CASSATGFMYNSPLHF; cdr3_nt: TGTGCCAGCAGCGCGACAGGGTTTATGTATAATTCACCCCTCCACTTT
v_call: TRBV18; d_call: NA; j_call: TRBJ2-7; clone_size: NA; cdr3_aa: CASSPGTTYEQYF; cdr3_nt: TGTGCCAGCTCCCCAGGAACGACCTACGAGCAGTACTTC
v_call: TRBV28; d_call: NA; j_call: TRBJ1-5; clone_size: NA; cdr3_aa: CASSLVNKPQHF; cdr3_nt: TGTGCCAGCAGTTTAGTGAATAAGCCCCAGCATTTT
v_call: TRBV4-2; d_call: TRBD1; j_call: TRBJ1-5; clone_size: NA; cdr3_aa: CASSQVGTVTNQPQHF; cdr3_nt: TGTGCCAGCAGCCAAGTTGGGACAGTCACTAATCAGCCCCAGCATTTT
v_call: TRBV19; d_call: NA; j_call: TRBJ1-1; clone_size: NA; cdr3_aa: CASTSIGGTEAFF; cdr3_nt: TGTGCCAGTACCTCCATAGGGGGGACTGAAGCTTTCTTT
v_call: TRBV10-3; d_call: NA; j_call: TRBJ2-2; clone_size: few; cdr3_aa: CAISESGTGELFF; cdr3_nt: TGTGCCATCAGTGAGAGCGGCACCGGGGAGCTGTTTTTT
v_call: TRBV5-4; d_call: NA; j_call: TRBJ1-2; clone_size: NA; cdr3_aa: CASSLGTEGLYGYTF; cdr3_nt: TGTGCCAGCAGCTTGGGTACGGAAGGGTTATATGGCTACACCTTC
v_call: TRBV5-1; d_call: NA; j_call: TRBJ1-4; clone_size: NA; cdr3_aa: CASSSGQTVNEKLFF; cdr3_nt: TGCGCCAGCAGCTCCGGACAGACTGTAAATGAAAAACTGTTTTTT
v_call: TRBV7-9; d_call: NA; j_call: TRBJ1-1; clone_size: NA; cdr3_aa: CASSLGEVYAEAFF; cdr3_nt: TGTGCCAGCAGCCTGGGGGAAGTATACGCTGAAGCTTTCTTT
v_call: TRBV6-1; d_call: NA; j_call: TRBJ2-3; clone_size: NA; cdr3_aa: CASSEGLGPTDTQYF; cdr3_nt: TGTGCCAGCAGTGAAGGACTAGGACCCACAGATACGCAGTATTTT
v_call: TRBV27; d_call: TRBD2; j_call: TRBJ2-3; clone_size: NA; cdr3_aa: CASVPRRRGNTDTQYF; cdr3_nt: TGTGCCAGCGTTCCTCGGAGGCGGGGGAACACAGATACGCAGTATTTT
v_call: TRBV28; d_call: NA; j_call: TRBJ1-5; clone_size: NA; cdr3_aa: CASRRTQDSNQPQHF; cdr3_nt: TGTGCCAGCAGACGAACACAGGATAGCAATCAGCCCCAGCATTTT
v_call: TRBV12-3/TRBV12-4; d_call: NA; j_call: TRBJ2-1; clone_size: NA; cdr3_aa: CASSFIYNEQFF; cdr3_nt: TGTGCCAGCAGTTTCATCTACAATGAGCAGTTCTTC
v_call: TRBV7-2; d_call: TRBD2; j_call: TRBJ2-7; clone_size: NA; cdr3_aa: CASSLGLAGGRDEQYF; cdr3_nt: TGTGCCAGCAGCTTAGGACTAGCGGGAGGTCGGGACGAGCAGTACTTC
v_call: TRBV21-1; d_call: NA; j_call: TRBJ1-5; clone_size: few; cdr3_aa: CASIPQERGRSSNQPQHF; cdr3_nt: TGTGCCAGCATCCCGCAGGAGAGGGGGCGAAGCAGCAATCAGCCCCAGCATTTT
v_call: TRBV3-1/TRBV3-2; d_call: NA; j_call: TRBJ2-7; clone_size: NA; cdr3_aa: CASSRSSGTPPYEQYF; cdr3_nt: TGTGCCAGCAGCCGGAGTTCAGGGACCCCTCCCTACGAGCAGTACTTC
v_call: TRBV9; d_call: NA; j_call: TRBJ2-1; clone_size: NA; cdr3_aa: CASSALELSEQFF; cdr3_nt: TGTGCCAGCAGCGCCCTCGAACTTTCTGAGCAGTTCTTC
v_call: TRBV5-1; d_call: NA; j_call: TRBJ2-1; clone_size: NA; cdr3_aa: CASSSERVFGEFF; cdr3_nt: TGCGCCAGCAGCTCGGAGAGGGTGTTCGGGGAGTTCTTC
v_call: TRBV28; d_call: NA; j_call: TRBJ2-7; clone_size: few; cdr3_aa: CASSLTGPYEQYF; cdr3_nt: TGTGCCAGCAGCTTGACAGGACCCTACGAGCAGTACTTC
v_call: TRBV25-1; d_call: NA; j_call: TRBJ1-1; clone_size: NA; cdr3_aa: CASGKQGMNTEAFF; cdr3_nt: TGTGCCAGCGGTAAGCAGGGCATGAACACTGAAGCTTTCTTT
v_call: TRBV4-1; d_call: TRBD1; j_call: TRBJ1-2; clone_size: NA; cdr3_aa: CASSQGSAGGYGYTF; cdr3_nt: TGCGCCAGCAGCCAAGGTTCGGCAGGGGGCTATGGCTACACCTTC
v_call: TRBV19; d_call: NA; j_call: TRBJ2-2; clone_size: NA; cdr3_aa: CASRASTGELFF; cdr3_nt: TGTGCCTCCAGAGCTAGCACCGGGGAGCTGTTTTTT
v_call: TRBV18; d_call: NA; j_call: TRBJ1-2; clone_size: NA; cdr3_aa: CASSQNRDGYTF; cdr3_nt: TGTGCCAGCTCACAAAACAGGGACGGCTACACCTTC
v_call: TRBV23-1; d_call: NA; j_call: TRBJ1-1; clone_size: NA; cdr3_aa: CASSQKQLGAFF; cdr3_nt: TGCGCCAGCAGTCAAAAGCAATTAGGAGCTTTCTTT
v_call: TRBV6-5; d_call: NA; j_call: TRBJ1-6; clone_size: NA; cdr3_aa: CASMGTTDSPLHF; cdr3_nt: TGTGCCAGCATGGGGACGACGGATTCACCCCTCCACTTT
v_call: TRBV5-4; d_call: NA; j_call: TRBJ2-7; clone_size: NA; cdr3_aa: CASSLDTESYEQYF; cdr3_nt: TGTGCCAGCAGCTTGGATACGGAATCCTACGAGCAGTACTTC
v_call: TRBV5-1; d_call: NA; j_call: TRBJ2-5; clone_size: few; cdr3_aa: CASSLGVTGPQETQYF; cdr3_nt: TGCGCCAGCAGCTTGGGGGTAACGGGGCCCCAAGAGACCCAGTACTTC
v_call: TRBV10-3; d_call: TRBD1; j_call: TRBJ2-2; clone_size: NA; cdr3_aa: CAINLGQGTNTGELFF; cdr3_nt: TGTGCCATCAACCTAGGACAGGGCACTAACACCGGGGAGCTGTTTTTT
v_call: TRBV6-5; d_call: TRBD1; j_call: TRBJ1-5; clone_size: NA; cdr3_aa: CASRLGTGGDQPQHF; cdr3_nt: TGTGCCAGCAGACTGGGGACAGGGGGAGATCAGCCCCAGCATTTT
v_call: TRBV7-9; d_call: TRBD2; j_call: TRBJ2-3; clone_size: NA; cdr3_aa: CASSSGKAGALSTDTQYF; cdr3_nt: TGTGCCAGCAGCTCCGGAAAAGCGGGGGCCCTCAGCACAGATACGCAGTATTTT
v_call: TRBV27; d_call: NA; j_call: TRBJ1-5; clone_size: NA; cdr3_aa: CASSFAGAHHQPQHF; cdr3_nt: TGTGCCAGCAGTTTCGCAGGGGCGCATCATCAGCCCCAGCATTTT
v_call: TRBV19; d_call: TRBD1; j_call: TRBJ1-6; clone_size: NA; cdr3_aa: CASSGGSRNSPLHF; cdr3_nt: TGTGCCTCCTCAGGGGGGTCGAGAAATTCACCCCTCCACTTT
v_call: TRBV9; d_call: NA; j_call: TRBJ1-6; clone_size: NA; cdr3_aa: CASSVEAVPLNSPLHF; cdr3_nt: TGTGCCAGCAGCGTAGAGGCGGTCCCCCTTAATTCACCCCTCCACTTT
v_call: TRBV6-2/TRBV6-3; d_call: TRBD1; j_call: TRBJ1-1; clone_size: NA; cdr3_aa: CASSNTGGRTEAFF; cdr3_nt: TGTGCCAGCAGCAATACAGGGGGCCGGACTGAAGCTTTCTTT
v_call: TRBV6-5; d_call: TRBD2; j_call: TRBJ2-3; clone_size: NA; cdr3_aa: CASRDPRGGDTQYF; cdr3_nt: TGTGCCAGCAGGGATCCCCGGGGGGGAGATACGCAGTATTTT
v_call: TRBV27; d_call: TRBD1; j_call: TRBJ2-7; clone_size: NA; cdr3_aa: CASSRDSYRHEQYF; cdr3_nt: TGTGCCAGCAGTAGGGACAGCTATCGCCACGAGCAGTACTTC
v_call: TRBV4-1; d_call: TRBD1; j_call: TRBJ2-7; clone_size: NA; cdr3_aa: CASSRDRGSYEQYF; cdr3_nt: TGCGCCAGCAGCCGGGACAGGGGTTCCTACGAGCAGTACTTC
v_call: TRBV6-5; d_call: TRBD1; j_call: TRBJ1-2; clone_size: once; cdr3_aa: CASSMDRIYGYTF; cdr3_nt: TGTGCCAGCAGTATGGACAGGATATATGGCTACACCTTC
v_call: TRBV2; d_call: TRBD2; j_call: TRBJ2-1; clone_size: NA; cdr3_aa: CASTSGTSVQQFF; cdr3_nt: TGTGCCAGCACCTCCGGGACTAGCGTACAGCAGTTCTTC